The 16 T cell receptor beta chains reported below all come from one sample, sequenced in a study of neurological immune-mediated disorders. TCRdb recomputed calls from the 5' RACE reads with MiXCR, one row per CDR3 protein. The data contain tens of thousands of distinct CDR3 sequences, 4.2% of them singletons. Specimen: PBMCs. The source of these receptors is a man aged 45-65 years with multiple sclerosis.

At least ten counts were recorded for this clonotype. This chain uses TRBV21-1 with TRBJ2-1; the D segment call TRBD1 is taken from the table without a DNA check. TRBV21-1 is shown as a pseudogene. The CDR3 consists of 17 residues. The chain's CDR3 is CASSKGGAGRSYNEQFF. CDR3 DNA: TGTGCCAGCAGCAAAGGAGGCGCGGGGCGCTCCTACAATGAGCAGTTCTTC.

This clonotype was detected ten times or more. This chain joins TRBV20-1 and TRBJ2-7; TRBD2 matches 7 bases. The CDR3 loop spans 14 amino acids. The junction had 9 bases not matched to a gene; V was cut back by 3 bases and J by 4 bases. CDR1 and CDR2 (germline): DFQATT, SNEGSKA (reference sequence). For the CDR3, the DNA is TGCAGTGCTAGGGGTAGCGGGTGGAATTACGAGCAGTACTTC. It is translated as CSARGSGWNYEQYF.

CDR3 loop: CATEASDRKNTEAFF. CDR3 bases: TGTGCCACCGAAGCTTCCGACAGAAAGAACACTGAAGCTTTCTTT. V and J are TRBV10-3 and TRBJ1-1, with D possibly TRBD1 on 5 matching bases. This CDR3 contains 15 residues. Trimming took 10 bases from V and 1 from J, leaving 19 bases between them. Germline lookup yields CDR1 ENHRY and CDR2 SYGVKD.

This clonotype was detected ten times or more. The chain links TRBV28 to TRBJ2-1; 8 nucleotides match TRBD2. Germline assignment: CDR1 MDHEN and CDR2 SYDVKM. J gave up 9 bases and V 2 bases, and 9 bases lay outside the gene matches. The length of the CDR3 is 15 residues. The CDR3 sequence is CASSLLERELSEQFF. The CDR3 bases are TGTGCCAGCAGTTTACTAGAGCGGGAGTTAAGTGAGCAGTTCTTC.

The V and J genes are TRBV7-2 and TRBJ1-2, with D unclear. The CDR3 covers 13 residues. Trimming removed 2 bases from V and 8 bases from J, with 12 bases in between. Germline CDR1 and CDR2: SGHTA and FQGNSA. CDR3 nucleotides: TGTGCCAGCAGCTTAAGCAGCGCCCTAGGCTACACCTTC. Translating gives CASSLSSALGYTF.

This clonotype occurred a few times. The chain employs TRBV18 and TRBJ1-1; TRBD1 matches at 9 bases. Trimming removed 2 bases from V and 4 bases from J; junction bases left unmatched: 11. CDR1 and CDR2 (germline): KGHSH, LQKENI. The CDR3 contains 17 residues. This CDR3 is CASSPRTGASMGTEAFF. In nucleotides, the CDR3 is TGTGCCAGCTCACCAAGGACAGGGGCGTCGATGGGCACTGAAGCTTTCTTT.

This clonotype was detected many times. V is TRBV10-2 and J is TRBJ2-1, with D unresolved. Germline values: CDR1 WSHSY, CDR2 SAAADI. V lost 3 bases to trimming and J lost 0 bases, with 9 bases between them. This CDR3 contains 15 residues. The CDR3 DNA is TGCGCCAGCAGTGAATATTTCCTCTCCTACAATGAGCAGTTCTTC. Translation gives CASSEYFLSYNEQFF.

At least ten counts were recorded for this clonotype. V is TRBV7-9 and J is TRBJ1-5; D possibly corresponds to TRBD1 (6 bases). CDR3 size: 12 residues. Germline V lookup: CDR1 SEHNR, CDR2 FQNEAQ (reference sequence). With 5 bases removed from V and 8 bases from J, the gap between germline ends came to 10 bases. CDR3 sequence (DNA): TGTGCCAGCAGCCGACAGGAGGAGCCCCAGCATTTT. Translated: CASSRQEEPQHF. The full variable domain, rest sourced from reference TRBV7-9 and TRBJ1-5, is DTGVSQNPRHKITKRGQNVTFRCDPISEHNRLYWYRQTLGQGPEFLTYFQNEAQLEKSRLLSDRFSAERPKGSFSTLEIQRTEQGDSAMYLCASSRQEEPQHFGDGTRLSIL.

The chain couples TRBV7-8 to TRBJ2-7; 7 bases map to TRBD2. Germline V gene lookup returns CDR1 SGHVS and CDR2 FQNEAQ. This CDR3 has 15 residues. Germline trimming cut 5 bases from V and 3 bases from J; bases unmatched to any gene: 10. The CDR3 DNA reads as TGTGCCAGCAGCCCTAGGGAGGGTATCGTCTACGAGCAGTACTTC. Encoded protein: CASSPREGIVYEQYF.

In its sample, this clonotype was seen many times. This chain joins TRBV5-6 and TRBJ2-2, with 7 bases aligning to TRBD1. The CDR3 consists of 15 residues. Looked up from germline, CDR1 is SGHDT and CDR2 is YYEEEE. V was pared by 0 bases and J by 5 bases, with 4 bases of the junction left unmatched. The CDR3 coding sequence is TGTGCCAGCAGCTTGGCCGACAGGGTTACCGGGGAGCTGTTTTTT. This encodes CASSLADRVTGELFF.

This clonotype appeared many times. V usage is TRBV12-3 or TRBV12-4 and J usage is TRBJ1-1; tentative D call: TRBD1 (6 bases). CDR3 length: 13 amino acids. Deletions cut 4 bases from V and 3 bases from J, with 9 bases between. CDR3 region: CASSYRADTEAFF. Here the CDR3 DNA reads TGTGCCAGCAGTTACAGGGCAGACACTGAAGCTTTCTTT.

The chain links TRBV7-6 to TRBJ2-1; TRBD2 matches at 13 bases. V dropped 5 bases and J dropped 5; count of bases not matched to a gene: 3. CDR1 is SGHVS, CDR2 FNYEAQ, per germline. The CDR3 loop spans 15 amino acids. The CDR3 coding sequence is TGTGCCAGCAGCCCCGGGACTAGCGGGGACAATGAGCAGTTCTTC. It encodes CASSPGTSGDNEQFF.

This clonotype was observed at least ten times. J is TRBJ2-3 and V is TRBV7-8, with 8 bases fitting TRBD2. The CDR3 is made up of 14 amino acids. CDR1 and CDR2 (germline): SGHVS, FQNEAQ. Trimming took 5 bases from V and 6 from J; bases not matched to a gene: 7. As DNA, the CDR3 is TGTGCCAGCAGCCTCGGGGGGGGGATGGATACGCAGTATTTT. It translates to CASSLGGGMDTQYF. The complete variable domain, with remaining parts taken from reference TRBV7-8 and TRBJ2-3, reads GAGVSQSPRYKVAKRGQDVALRCDPISGHVSLFWYQQALGQGPEFLTYFQNEAQLDKSGLPSDRFFAERPEGSVSTLKIQRTQQEDSAVYLCASSLGGGMDTQYFGPGTRLTVL.

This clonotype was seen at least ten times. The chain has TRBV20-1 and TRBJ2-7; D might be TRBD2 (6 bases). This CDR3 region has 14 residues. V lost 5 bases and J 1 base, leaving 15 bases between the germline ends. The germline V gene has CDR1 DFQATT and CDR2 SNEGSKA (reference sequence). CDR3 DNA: TGCAGTGCTCGTACCCTAGCGAGTTCCTACGAGCAGTACTTC. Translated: CSARTLASSYEQYF.

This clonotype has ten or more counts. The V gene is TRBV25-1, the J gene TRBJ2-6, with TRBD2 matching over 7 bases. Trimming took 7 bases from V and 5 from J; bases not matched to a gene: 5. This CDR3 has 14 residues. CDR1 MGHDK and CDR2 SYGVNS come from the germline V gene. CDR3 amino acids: CASKSGGRANVLTF. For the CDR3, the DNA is TGTGCCAGCAAGTCGGGGGGTAGGGCCAACGTCCTGACTTTC.

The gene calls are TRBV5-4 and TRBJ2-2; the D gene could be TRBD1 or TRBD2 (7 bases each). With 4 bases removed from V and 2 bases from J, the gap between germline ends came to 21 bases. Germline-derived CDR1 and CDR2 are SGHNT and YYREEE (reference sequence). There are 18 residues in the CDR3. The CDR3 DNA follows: TGTGCCAGCAGCCGACAGGGAGGGGGCAAAAAAAACACCGGGGAGCTGTTTTTT. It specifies CASSRQGGGKKNTGELFF.